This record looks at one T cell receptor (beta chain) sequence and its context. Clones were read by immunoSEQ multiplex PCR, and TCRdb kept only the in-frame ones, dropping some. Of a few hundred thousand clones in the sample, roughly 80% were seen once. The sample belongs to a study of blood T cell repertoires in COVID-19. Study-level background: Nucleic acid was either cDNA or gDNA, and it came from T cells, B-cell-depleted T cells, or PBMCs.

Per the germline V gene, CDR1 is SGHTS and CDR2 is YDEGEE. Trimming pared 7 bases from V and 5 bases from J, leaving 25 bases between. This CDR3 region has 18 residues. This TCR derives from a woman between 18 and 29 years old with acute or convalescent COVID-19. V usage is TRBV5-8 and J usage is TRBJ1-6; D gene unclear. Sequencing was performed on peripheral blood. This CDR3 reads CASLEIFIPGKNNSPLHF. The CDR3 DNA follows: TGTGCCAGCCTGGAAATATTTATACCGGGAAAGAATAATTCACCCCTCCACTTT. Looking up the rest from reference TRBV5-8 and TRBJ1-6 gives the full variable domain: EAGVTQSPTHLIKTRGQQATLRCSPISGHTSVYWYQQALGLGLQFLLWYDEGEERNRGNFPPRFSGRQFPNYSSELNVNALELEDSALYLCASLEIFIPGKNNSPLHFGNGTRLTVT.